This T cell receptor beta chain was identified during a study of blood T cell repertoires in COVID-19. Sequencing was performed with immunoSEQ multiplex PCR; in TCRdb, only in-frame clones are kept and a portion is missing. The sample shows 150,000 to 200,000 clones, approximately 80% of them seen only once. V was pared by 2 bases and J by 10 bases, with 10 bases of the junction left unmatched. The CDR3 spans 15 residues. The V gene's germline CDR1 is SGDLS and CDR2 YYNGEE. The chain uses TRBV9 and TRBJ2-1; 9 nucleotides line up with TRBD1. The clonotype was recovered from a woman in her fifties or sixties who had recovered from COVID-19. Input material: PBMCs or T cells enriched from blood (not recorded which). CDR3 amino acids: CASSVFPGQGFEQFF. The CDR3 DNA is TGTGCCAGCAGCGTCTTTCCGGGACAGGGATTCGAGCAGTTCTTC.